This T cell receptor beta chain was observed in a study of memory CD4+ T cells and cytomegalovirus serostatus. This clone was seen more than once but under ten times. Clones were sequenced by immunoSEQ multiplex PCR, and TCRdb holds only the in-frame ones, with some missing. The top ten hold around 0.66% of the sample, which has fewer than 35,000 clones, 70% to 80% seen once. The sort gate was single viable CD3+CD4+CD8-CD45RO+ cells for memory CD4+ T cells. Trimming pared 5 bases from V and 2 bases from J, leaving 15 bases between. This CDR3 has 15 residues. From germline, CDR1 is MNHEY and CDR2 SVGAGI.

The receptor was isolated from an adult in good health and CMV-seronegative. Sample: memory CD4+ T cells from blood. This chain uses TRBV6-5 with TRBJ1-1; the D gene is possibly TRBD1 (6 bases). The CDR3 DNA reads as TGTGCCAGCAGTCCGAGGGAACAGGGTAACACTGAAGCTTTCTTT. This encodes CASSPREQGNTEAFF.